This T cell receptor (beta chain) was recorded in a study of cytomegalovirus exposure and HLA in healthy donors. Points from the study as a whole: TCR beta chains numbering roughly 150 were designated cytomegalovirus-associated. Presence/absence comparisons presumed near-even sequencing depth among donors. Later analysis revealed greater clonal expansion in HLA-associated TCR beta chains than in equally common others.

On this clone: Its antigen remains unknown.

It was healthy bone marrow donors who served as donors. Vbeta (60) and Jbeta (13) primers were used in the PCR. The repertoire was sequenced with immunoSEQ multiplex PCR; TCRdb's copy has only in-frame clones and lacks some. This sample has some 200,000 clones, with around 70% found just once. CDR1 and CDR2 (germline): SGHAT, FQNNGV. The V gene end was trimmed by 5 bases and the J gene end by 3 bases; junction bases not matched to a gene: 18. The CDR3 spans 19 residues. Sequenced input: PBMCs. This sequence originates from a man aged 35 to 55 in good health and CMV-seropositive. V and J are TRBV11-2 and TRBJ2-3, with 9 bases matching TRBD1. The CDR3 DNA reads TGTGCCAGCAGCCTATACCGCGACAGGGGGGTTTATTTGACAGATACGCAGTATTTT. Translating it yields CASSLYRDRGVYLTDTQYF.